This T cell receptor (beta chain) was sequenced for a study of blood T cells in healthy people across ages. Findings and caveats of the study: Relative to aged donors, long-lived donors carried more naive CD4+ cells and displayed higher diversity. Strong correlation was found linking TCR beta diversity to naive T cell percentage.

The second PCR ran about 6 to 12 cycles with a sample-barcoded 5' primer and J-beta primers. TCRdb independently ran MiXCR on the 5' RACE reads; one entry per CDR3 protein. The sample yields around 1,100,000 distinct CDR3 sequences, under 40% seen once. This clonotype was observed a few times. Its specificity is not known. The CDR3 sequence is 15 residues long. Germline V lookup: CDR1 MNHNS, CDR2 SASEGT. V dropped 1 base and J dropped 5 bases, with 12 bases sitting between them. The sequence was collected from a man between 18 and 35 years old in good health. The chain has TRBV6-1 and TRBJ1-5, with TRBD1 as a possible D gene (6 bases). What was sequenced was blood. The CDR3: CASSEDLTGHQPQHF. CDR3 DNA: TGTGCCAGCAGTGAAGATTTAACAGGGCATCAGCCCCAGCATTTT.